Presented here are 28 T cell receptor beta chains from one specimen sequenced in a study of blood T cell repertoires in COVID-19. Profiling relied on immunoSEQ multiplex PCR, and the TCRdb table lists in-frame clones only, not all of them. This table holds almost 300,000 clones, around 87% found once. Specimen: peripheral blood. Receptors originate from a man between 65 and 85 years old with acute or convalescent COVID-19.

The chain is built from TRBV15 and TRBJ2-1; maybe TRBD2 (6 bases). This CDR3 is built from 15 residues. The ends were cut back, 5 bases at V and 3 bases at J, with 14 bases in the middle. Germline loops: CDR1 LNHNV, CDR2 YYDKDF (reference sequence). The CDR3 here is CATSSRSGVYNEQFF. CDR3 DNA: TGTGCCACCAGCTCCAGGTCGGGGGTCTACAATGAGCAGTTCTTC.

In this sample, this clone turned up once. The chain links TRBV2 to TRBJ1-2; 8 bases are shared with TRBD1. Germline loops: CDR1 SNHLY, CDR2 FYNNEI. Trimming took 3 bases from V and 4 from J; bases not matched to a gene: 7. This CDR3 is 15 amino acids long. As DNA, the CDR3 is TGTGCCAGCAGTGAGGACAGGGCTGCGGGCTATGGCTACACCTTC. Residues: CASSEDRAAGYGYTF.

The count of this clone is one. The chain has TRBV5-1 and TRBJ2-1; TRBD2 matches 10 bases. The CDR3 is 13 amino acids. Germline lookup yields CDR1 SGHRS and CDR2 YFSETQ. Unmatched junction bases numbered 3, after V lost 5 bases and J lost 7 bases. The CDR3 DNA is TGCGCCAGCAGGTCTAGCGGGAGAAATGAGCAGTTCTTC. Protein sequence: CASRSSGRNEQFF.

This clone came up a few times. This sequence joins TRBV6-5 and TRBJ1-2; weak D call: TRBD1 (5 bases). CDR1 MNHEY and CDR2 SVGAGI come from the germline V gene. There are 13 residues in the CDR3. Trimming stripped 6 bases from V and 3 bases from J, with 11 bases between. CDR3 residues: CASSPTAHYGYTF. CDR3 nucleotide sequence: TGTGCCAGCAGCCCGACAGCCCACTATGGCTACACCTTC.

This clone was recorded a few times. The genes are TRBV9 and TRBJ2-1; D is unresolved. V lost 4 bases, J lost 0 bases, and 5 bases lay in between. Germline CDR1 reads SGDLS; CDR2 reads YYNGEE. This CDR3 region has 13 residues. CDR3 in amino acids: CASSQSSYNEQFF. The CDR3 bases are TGTGCCAGCAGCCAATCCTCCTACAATGAGCAGTTCTTC.

The V gene is TRBV7-3, the J gene TRBJ2-5; 16 bases are a match to TRBD2. With 3 bases clipped from V and 4 bases from J, the junction kept 2 bases outside the gene matches. This CDR3 is 16 amino acids long. Germline V gene sequence: CDR1 SGHTA, CDR2 FQGTGA. For the CDR3, the DNA is TGTGCCAGCAGCTTGGGACTAGCGGGGGGGCCAGAGACCCAGTACTTC. It specifies CASSLGLAGGPETQYF.

This chain uses TRBV7-2 with TRBJ2-2; TRBD2 aligns across 13 bases. Germline CDR1 is SGHTA and CDR2 is FQGNSA. Losses at the gene ends were 5 bases for V and 1 base for J; bases not matched to a gene: 4. The CDR3 loop spans 17 amino acids. The DNA of the CDR3 is TGTGCCAGCAGCCCTGGGACTAGCGGGATGAACACCGGGGAGCTGTTTTTT. This encodes CASSPGTSGMNTGELFF.

The V gene is TRBV2, the J gene TRBJ1-5; D is ambiguous. Between the trimmed V and J ends, which lost 2 bases and 3 bases, there was a span of 2 bases. The germline V gene has CDR1 SNHLY and CDR2 FYNNEI. There are 12 residues in the CDR3. In DNA, the CDR3 is TGTGCCAGCAGTGAACTCAATCAGCCCCAGCATTTT. It translates to CASSELNQPQHF.

V is TRBV7-9 and J is TRBJ2-5; 11 bases line up with TRBD2. The V gene end was trimmed by 8 bases and the J gene end by 4 bases; junction bases not matched to a gene: 3. The CDR3 consists of 13 residues. CDR1 is SEHNR, CDR2 FQNEAQ, per germline (reference sequence). CDR3 region: CASSGLAGETQYF. The DNA for the CDR3 is TGTGCCAGCTCCGGACTAGCGGGAGAGACCCAGTACTTC.

V is TRBV5-1 and J is TRBJ2-3; no reliable D call. Germline assignment: CDR1 SGHRS and CDR2 YFSETQ. V lost 2 bases and J lost 0, with 10 bases in between. This CDR3 has 15 residues. The CDR3 protein is CASSLIPSSTDTQYF. CDR3 nucleotide sequence: TGCGCCAGCAGCTTAATCCCCAGTAGCACAGATACGCAGTATTTT.

The chain couples TRBV4-3 to TRBJ1-3; D remains ambiguous. The germline V gene encodes CDR1 LGHNA and CDR2 YSLEER. Trimming took off 0 bases at V and 4 bases at J, with 16 bases between the two ends. The length of the CDR3 is 17 residues. CDR3 nucleotides: TGCGCCAGCAGCCAAGAACCCCCGGGAGGGAAAGGAAACACCATATATTTT. Translation: CASSQEPPGGKGNTIYF.

Worth noting for this clone: This CDR3 is also generated by other DNA sequences in the sample. The chain has TRBV28 and TRBJ1-3, with TRBD1 matching 7 bases. CDR3 length equals 14 residues. The V segment lost 6 bases and the J segment 2 bases; nucleotides outside the gene matches: 4. Germline V gene sequence: CDR1 MDHEN, CDR2 SYDVKM. CDR3 DNA sequence: TGTGCCAGCAGCACTACAGGGGCTGGAAACACCATATATTTT. It specifies CASSTTGAGNTIYF.

This clone has a single count. The chain links TRBV3-1 (or the pseudogene TRBV3-2) to TRBJ2-1; perhaps TRBD2 as D (5 bases). The V gene's germline CDR1 is LGHDT and CDR2 YNNKEL (reference sequence). The CDR3 length is 15 residues. Between the trimmed V and J ends, which lost 5 bases and 2 bases, there was a span of 13 bases. CDR3 DNA sequence: TGTGCCAGCAGCGCGCTGGCGGGTGCCTACAATGAGCAGTTCTTC. Translation gives CASSALAGAYNEQFF.

The CDR3 sequence: CASRTGQAVYGYTF. CDR3 bases: TGTGCCAGTAGAACGGGACAGGCGGTCTATGGCTACACCTTC. The V and J genes are TRBV19 and TRBJ1-2, with 8 bases matching TRBD1. The length of the CDR3 is 14 residues. Germline CDR1 reads LNHDA; CDR2 reads SQIVND (reference sequence). The V and J ends lost 6 bases and 4 bases, in that order; junction bases with no gene match: 7.

This clone was observed a single time. The rearrangement links TRBV4-2 to TRBJ1-3; D possibly corresponds to TRBD1 (5 bases). Germline CDR1 reads LGHNA; CDR2 reads YNFKEQ. Trimming pared 7 bases from V and 8 bases from J, leaving 21 bases between. The length of the CDR3 is 15 residues. The CDR3 loop reads CASTRFRTEGDTIYF. In DNA form, the CDR3 reads TGTGCCAGCACCCGCTTTCGAACAGAAGGGGACACCATATATTTT.

The chain employs TRBV5-4 and TRBJ2-3, with TRBD1 matching over 7 bases. Germline loops: CDR1 SGHNT, CDR2 YYREEE (reference sequence). CDR3 size: 15 residues. After removal of 3 bases from V and 0 bases from J, the junction contained 4 bases not matched to a gene. DNA for the CDR3: TGTGCCAGCAGCTCTAGACAGGGCAGCACAGATACGCAGTATTTT. Residues: CASSSRQGSTDTQYF.

The J gene is TRBJ1-2, the V gene TRBV28; the D is unclear. Germline V gives CDR1 MDHEN, CDR2 SYDVKM. V lost 5 bases and J 4 bases, leaving 17 bases between the germline ends. This CDR3 has 15 amino acids. The CDR3 coding sequence is TGTGCCAGCAGTCCGGCTGGGCAGTTTGTCTATGGCTACACCTTC. Protein sequence: CASSPAGQFVYGYTF.

The CDR3 DNA is TGTGCCAGCAGTCGTCCGGGACTAGCGCTCGGTGAGCAGTTCTTC. It is translated as CASSRPGLALGEQFF. The V gene is TRBV6-2 or TRBV6-3, the J gene TRBJ2-1; TRBD2 aligns across 10 bases. The V gene's germline CDR1 is MNHEY and CDR2 SVGEGT. The CDR3 sequence is 15 residues long. Unmatched junction bases numbered 10, after V lost 5 bases and J lost 9 bases.

The chain recombines TRBV27 with TRBJ2-3; no clear D gene. Trimming removed 2 bases from V and 4 bases from J, with 4 bases in between. Germline loops: CDR1 MNHEY, CDR2 SMNVEV (reference sequence). The CDR3 totals 12 residues. This CDR3 reads CASSLGPDTQYF. In DNA, the CDR3 is TGTGCCAGCAGTTTAGGCCCAGATACGCAGTATTTT.

The DNA of the CDR3 is TGTGCCAGTAAACGCAGGGAGGCTCAGCCCCAGCATTTT. It translates to CASKRREAQPQHF. This chain joins TRBV19 and TRBJ1-5; weak D call: TRBD1 (5 bases). V dropped 7 bases and J dropped 6 bases, with 13 bases sitting between them. CDR3 size: 13 residues. CDR1 LNHDA and CDR2 SQIVND come from the germline V gene (reference sequence).

The chain recombines TRBV5-1 with TRBJ1-1; D perhaps matches TRBD1 (5 bases). Trimming cost V 4 bases and J 1 base, with 11 bases left between them. The germline CDR1 and CDR2 sequences are SGHRS and YFSETQ. There are 14 residues in the CDR3. CDR3 sequence: CASSPGLANTEAFF. CDR3 coding DNA: TGCGCCAGCAGCCCGGGACTGGCGAACACTGAAGCTTTCTTT.

The chain uses TRBV19 and TRBJ2-7, with TRBD2 matching 13 bases. Unmatched junction bases numbered 7, after V lost 3 bases and J lost 8 bases. Germline V gene data show CDR1 as LNHDA and CDR2 as SQIVND (reference sequence). This CDR3 is 15 amino acids long. CDR3 DNA: TGTGCCAGTAGTATTCGACTAGCGGGAGGTAACAAGCAGTACTTC. Residues: CASSIRLAGGNKQYF.

The chain joins TRBV2 to TRBJ2-1; 9 positions agree with TRBD2. Germline assignment: CDR1 SNHLY and CDR2 FYNNEI. Germline trimming cut 0 bases from V and 3 bases from J; bases unmatched to any gene: 12. The CDR3 length is 19 residues. Here the CDR3 reads CASSEAWSSGTYNYNEQFF. The CDR3 DNA follows: TGTGCCAGCAGTGAAGCTTGGTCTAGCGGGACTTATAACTACAATGAGCAGTTCTTC.

This clone was recorded only once. This chain links TRBV15 with TRBJ2-1; 7 positions match TRBD1. CDR3 length: 16 residues. Looked up from germline, CDR1 is LNHNV and CDR2 is YYDKDF (reference sequence). The V and J ends lost 3 bases and 5 bases, in that order; junction bases with no gene match: 10. The CDR3 nucleotides read TGTGCCACCAGCAGTAGGGACAGAATAATAAACAATGAGCAGTTCTTC. Translating gives CATSSRDRIINNEQFF.

The chain employs TRBV9 and TRBJ2-3; the match to TRBD2 covers 7 bases. This CDR3 is 18 amino acids long. J was trimmed by 5 bases and V by 4 bases; bases with no gene match: 19. Germline CDR1 reads SGDLS; CDR2 reads YYNGEE. CDR3 amino acids: CASSPSPVRGPGGDTQYF. DNA of the CDR3: TGTGCCAGCAGCCCCTCCCCCGTGAGGGGACCGGGGGGAGATACGCAGTATTTT.

J is TRBJ1-3 and V is TRBV18; the match to TRBD1 covers 8 bases. CDR3 length: 15 residues. The ends lost 3 bases at V and 4 bases at J; junction bases unmatched: 5. Germline lookup yields CDR1 KGHSH and CDR2 LQKENI. CDR3: CASSPGQVLGNTIYF. The CDR3 DNA reads TGTGCCAGCTCACCGGGACAGGTCCTCGGAAACACCATATATTTT.

The chain recombines TRBV23-1 with TRBJ1-3, with D unresolved. TRBV23-1 is sorted into the ORF group, with uncertain function. Trimming took off 11 bases at V and 8 bases at J, with 16 bases between the two ends. The CDR3 has 12 residues. The DNA for the CDR3 is TGCGCCGGATCCCCCCGGGAAGACACCATATATTTT. Its translation: CAGSPREDTIYF.

This chain joins TRBV9 and TRBJ2-5; 11 nucleotides agree with TRBD2. The CDR3 is 16 amino acids. The V gene end was trimmed by 0 bases and the J gene end by 2 bases; junction bases not matched to a gene: 3. In germline, CDR1 is SGDLS, CDR2 YYNGEE. The CDR3 loop reads CASSVGGTSGQETQYF. For the CDR3, the DNA is TGTGCCAGCAGCGTAGGGGGGACTAGCGGACAAGAGACCCAGTACTTC. The variable domain in full, completed from reference TRBV9 and TRBJ2-5, reads DSGVTQTPKHLITATGQRVTLRCSPRSGDLSVYWYQQSLDQGLQFLIQYYNGEERAKGNILERFSAQQFPDLHSELNLSSLELGDSALYFCASSVGGTSGQETQYFGPGTRLLVL.